This T cell receptor beta chain was identified in a study of cytomegalovirus exposure and HLA in healthy donors. The study ran its PCR with 60 Vbeta and 13 Jbeta primers. Clones were sequenced by immunoSEQ multiplex PCR, and TCRdb holds only the in-frame ones, with some missing. The top ten hold approximately 1.5% of the sample, which has about 130,000 clones, 78% seen once. Turning to this clone: Its cognate antigen is unknown.

Study results and caveats: Investigators reported under 200 TCR beta chains as tied to cytomegalovirus.

This CDR3 is built from 17 residues. Germline CDR1 is LNHNV and CDR2 is YYDKDF (reference sequence). V lost 3 bases to trimming and J lost 3 bases; unmatched junction nucleotides: 8. J is TRBJ2-2 and V is TRBV15, with 9 bases identical to TRBD2. The receptor's source is a woman in her late teens or twenties in good health and CMV-seronegative. Sequences were obtained from PBMCs. DNA of the CDR3: TGTGCCACCAGCAGCTTTAGCGGGAGAGGGGACACCGGGGAGCTGTTTTTT. Translating gives CATSSFSGRGDTGELFF.